This TCR beta chain stems from a study of shared clonotypes between healthy human individuals. Clones were read by immunoSEQ multiplex PCR, and TCRdb kept only the in-frame ones, dropping some. Among around 510,000 clones listed, around 77% were seen once. In germline, CDR1 is MNHNY, CDR2 SVGAGI (reference sequence). V lost 4 bases and J 0 bases, leaving 12 bases between the germline ends. The CDR3 has 15 amino acids. This clone was counted a few times. The sample consisted of PBMCs. This clonotype was obtained from a woman in her thirties or forties in good health. Some clones in this sample may be carry-over from other donors' samples. V usage is TRBV6-6 and J usage is TRBJ1-2; D call uncertain. CDR3 in amino acids: CASSLPPPTNYGYTF. CDR3 coding DNA: TGTGCCAGCAGTTTACCCCCCCCTACTAACTATGGCTACACCTTC.